Sequencing of this T cell receptor (beta chain) was carried out in a study of shared clonotypes between healthy human individuals. Findings and caveats of the study: Shared clonotypes across all four donors exceeded non-shared ones in generation probability.

The V gene's germline CDR1 is MGHRA and CDR2 YSYEKL. The CDR3 is made up of 15 amino acids. V lost 2 bases, J lost 6 bases, and 14 bases lay in between. CD8 cells classed as naive were CD45RO-negative and positively selected for CCR7, excluding terminally differentiated effector memory CD45RA+ cells. Authors' processing steps: Junction-only sequences without quality scores were provided by ImmunoSEQ, so filtering was different. Clones were read by immunoSEQ multiplex PCR, and TCRdb kept only the in-frame ones, dropping some. V and J calls and clone size come straight from that table; D and trimming were deduced from the DNA. Seen here are about 2.1 million clones, 90% to 95% observed once, and the top ten hold 1.5% to 2%. This clone was seen a few times. Its specificity is not known.

The sequenced sample was naive CD8+ T cells from PBMCs. The receptor was isolated from a man younger than 35 in good health. Some clones in this sample may be carry-over from other donors' samples. The chain employs TRBV4-1 and TRBJ1-5; perhaps TRBD1 as D (6 bases). CDR3 coding DNA: TGCGCCAGCAGCCAATCCGGGGGGCGCGGTCAGCCCCAGCATTTT. Protein: CASSQSGGRGQPQHF.